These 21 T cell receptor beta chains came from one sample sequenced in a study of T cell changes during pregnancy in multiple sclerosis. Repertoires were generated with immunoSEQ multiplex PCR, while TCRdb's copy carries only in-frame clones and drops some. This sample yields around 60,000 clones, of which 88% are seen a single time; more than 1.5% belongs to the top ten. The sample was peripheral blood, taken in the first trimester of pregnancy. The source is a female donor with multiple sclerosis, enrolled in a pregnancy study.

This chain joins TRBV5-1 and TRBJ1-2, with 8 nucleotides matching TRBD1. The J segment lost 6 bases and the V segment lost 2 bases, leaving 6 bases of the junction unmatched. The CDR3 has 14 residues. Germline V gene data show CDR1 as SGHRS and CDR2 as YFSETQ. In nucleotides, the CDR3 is TGCGCCAGCAGCTTACCACAGGGGGATCATGGCTACACCTTC. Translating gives CASSLPQGDHGYTF.

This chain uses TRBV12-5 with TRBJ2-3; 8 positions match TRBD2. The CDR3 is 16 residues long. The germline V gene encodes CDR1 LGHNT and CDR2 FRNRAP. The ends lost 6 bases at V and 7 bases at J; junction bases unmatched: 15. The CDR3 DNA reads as TGTGCTAGTGGACCTGCGGGAGGTCACCGCCAACATACGCAGTATTTT. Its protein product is CASGPAGGHRQHTQYF.

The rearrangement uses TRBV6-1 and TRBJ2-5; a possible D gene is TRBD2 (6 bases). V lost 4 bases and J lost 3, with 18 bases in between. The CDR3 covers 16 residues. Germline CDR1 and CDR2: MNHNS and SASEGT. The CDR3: CASSANYRRGKETQYF. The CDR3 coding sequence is TGTGCCAGCAGTGCCAACTATCGACGGGGGAAAGAGACCCAGTACTTC.

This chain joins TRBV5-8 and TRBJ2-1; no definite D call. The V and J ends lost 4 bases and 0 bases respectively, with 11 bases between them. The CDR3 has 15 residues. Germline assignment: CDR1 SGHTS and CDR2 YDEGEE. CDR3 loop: CASSRYLSSYNEQFF. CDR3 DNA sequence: TGTGCCAGCAGCCGCTATCTGAGCTCCTACAATGAGCAGTTCTTC.

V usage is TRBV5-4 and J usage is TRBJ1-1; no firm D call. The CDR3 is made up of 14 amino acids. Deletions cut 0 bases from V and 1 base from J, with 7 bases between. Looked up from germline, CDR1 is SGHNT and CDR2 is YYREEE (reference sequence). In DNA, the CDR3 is TGTGCCAGCAGCTTGGGGGCAGGGAACACTGAAGCTTTCTTT. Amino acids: CASSLGAGNTEAFF.

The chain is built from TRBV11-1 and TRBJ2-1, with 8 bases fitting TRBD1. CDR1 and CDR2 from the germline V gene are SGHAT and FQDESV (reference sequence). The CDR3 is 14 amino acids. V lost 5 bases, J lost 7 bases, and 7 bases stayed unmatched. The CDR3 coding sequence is TGTGCCAGCAGCATCGGACAGGGTGAGAATGAGCAGTTCTTC. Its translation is CASSIGQGENEQFF.

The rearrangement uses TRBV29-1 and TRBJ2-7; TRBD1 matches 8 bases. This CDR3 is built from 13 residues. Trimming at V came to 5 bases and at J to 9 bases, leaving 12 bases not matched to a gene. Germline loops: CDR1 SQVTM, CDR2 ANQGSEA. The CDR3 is CSVQVDREVPQYF. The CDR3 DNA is TGCAGCGTTCAGGTGGACAGGGAAGTTCCGCAGTACTTC.

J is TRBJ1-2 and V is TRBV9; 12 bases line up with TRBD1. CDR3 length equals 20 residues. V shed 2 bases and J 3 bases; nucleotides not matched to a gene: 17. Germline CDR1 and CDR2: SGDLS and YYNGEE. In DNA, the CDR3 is TGTGCCAGCAGCGTCCAGACTACCGGGACAGGGGGCATTCAGGACTATGGCTACACCTTC. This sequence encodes CASSVQTTGTGGIQDYGYTF.

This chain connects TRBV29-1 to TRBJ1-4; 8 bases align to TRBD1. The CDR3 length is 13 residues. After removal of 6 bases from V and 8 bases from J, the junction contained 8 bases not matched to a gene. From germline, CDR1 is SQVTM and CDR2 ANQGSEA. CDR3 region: CSVAGQGGEKLFF. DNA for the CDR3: TGCAGCGTGGCTGGACAGGGTGGCGAAAAACTGTTTTTT.

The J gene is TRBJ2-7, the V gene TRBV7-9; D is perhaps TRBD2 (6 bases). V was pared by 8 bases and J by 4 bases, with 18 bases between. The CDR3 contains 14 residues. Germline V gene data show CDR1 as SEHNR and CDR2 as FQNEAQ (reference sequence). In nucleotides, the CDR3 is TGTGCCAGCGGAGGGGATGCACGTTTGTACGAGCAGTACTTC. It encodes CASGGDARLYEQYF.

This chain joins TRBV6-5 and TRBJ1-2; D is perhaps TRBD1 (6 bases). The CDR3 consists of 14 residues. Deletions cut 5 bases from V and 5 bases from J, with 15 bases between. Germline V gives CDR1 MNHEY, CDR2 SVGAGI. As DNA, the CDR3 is TGTGCCAGCAGTGGCCAGCGACAGGCTTATGGCTACACCTTC. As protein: CASSGQRQAYGYTF.

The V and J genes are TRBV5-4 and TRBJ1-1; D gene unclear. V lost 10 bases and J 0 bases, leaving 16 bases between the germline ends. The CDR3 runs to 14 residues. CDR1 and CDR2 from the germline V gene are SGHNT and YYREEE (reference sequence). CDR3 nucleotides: TGTGCCGGCCGAACACACCTTGTGAACACTGAAGCTTTCTTT. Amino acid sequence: CAGRTHLVNTEAFF.

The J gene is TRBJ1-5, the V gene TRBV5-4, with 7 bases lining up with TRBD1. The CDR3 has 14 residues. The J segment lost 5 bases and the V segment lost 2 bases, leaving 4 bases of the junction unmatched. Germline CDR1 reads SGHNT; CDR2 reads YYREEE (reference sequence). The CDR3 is CASSLQGKDQPQHF. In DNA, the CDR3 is TGTGCCAGCAGCTTACAGGGGAAGGATCAGCCCCAGCATTTT.

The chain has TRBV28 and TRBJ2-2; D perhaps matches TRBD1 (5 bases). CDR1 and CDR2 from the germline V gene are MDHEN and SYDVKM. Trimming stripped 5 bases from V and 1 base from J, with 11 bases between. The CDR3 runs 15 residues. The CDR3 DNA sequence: TGTGCCAGCAGTCCATTGACAGAGAACACCGGGGAGCTGTTTTTT. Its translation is CASSPLTENTGELFF.

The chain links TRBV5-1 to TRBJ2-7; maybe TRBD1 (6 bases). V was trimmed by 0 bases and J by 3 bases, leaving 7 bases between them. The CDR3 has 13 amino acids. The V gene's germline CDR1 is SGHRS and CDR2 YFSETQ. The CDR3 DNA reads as TGCGCCAGCAGCTTGGAACAGGGCTACGAGCAGTACTTC. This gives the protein CASSLEQGYEQYF.

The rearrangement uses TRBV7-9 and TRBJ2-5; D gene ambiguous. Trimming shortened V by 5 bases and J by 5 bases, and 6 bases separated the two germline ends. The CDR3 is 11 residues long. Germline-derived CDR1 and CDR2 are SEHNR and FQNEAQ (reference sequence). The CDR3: CASSALETQYF. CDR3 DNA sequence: TGTGCCAGCAGCGCGTTGGAGACCCAGTACTTC. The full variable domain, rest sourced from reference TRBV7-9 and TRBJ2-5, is DTGVSQNPRHKITKRGQNVTFRCDPISEHNRLYWYRQTLGQGPEFLTYFQNEAQLEKSRLLSDRFSAERPKGSFSTLEIQRTEQGDSAMYLCASSALETQYFGPGTRLLVL.

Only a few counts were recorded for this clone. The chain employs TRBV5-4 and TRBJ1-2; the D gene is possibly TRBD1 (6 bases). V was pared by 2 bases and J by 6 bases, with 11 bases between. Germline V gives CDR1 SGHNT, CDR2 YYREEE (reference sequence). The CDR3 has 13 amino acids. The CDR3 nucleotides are TGTGCCAGCAGCTTACCTCAGGGGAATGGCTACACCTTC. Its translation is CASSLPQGNGYTF.

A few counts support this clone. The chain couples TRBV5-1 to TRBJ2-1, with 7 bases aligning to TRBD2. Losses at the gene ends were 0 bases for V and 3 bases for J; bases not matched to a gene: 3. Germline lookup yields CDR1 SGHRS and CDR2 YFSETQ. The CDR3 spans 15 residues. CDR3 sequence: CASSLDGGSYNEQFF. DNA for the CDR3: TGCGCCAGCAGCTTGGACGGGGGGAGCTACAATGAGCAGTTCTTC.

This chain's CDR3 is CASAWDRVGGNQPQHF. The CDR3 coding sequence is TGTGCCAGCGCTTGGGACAGGGTTGGTGGCAATCAGCCCCAGCATTTT. The chain carries TRBV7-8 and TRBJ1-5; 9 bases are a match to TRBD1. Looked up from germline, CDR1 is SGHVS and CDR2 is FQNEAQ. V gave up 8 bases and J gave up 2 bases; unmatched junction bases: 10. The CDR3 consists of 16 residues.

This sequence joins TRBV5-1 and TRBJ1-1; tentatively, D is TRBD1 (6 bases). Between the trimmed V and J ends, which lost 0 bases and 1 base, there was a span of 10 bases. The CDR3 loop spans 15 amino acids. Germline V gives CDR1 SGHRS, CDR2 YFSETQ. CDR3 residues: CASSLVTGPNTEAFF. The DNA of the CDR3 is TGCGCCAGCAGCTTGGTTACAGGGCCGAACACTGAAGCTTTCTTT.

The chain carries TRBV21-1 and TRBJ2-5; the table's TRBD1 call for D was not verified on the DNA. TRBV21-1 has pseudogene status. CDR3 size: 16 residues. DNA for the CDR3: TGTGCCAGCAGCAAAGATTCGGGACAGGGGAGAGAGACCCAGTACTTC. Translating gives CASSKDSGQGRETQYF.